The source of this T cell receptor (beta chain) is a study of blood T cell repertoires in COVID-19. This clone was found once. Assay: immunoSEQ multiplex PCR; the TCRdb copy retains only in-frame clones and omits some. This sample yields under 80,000 clones, of which around 86% are seen a single time; almost 4% belongs to the top ten. This TCR derives from a man aged 65 to 79 with active COVID-19. Sequencing used peripheral blood.

CDR3 sequence reads: CASSFGALGGAGGKLFF. The CDR3 DNA follows: TGTGCCAGCAGCTTCGGGGCCCTAGGGGGTGCGGGCGGAAAACTGTTTTTT. The chain combines TRBV7-9 with TRBJ1-4, with D perhaps matching TRBD1 (6 bases). V gave up 3 bases and J gave up 10 bases, with 24 bases separating them. Germline CDR1 reads SEHNR; CDR2 reads FQNEAQ (reference sequence). The CDR3 extends over 17 amino acids.